Following are 14 T cell receptor beta chains from one sample sequenced in a study of blood T cells in healthy people across ages. Then a second PCR, running about 6 to 11 cycles, was carried out with a sample-barcoded 5' primer and a J-beta primer mix. TCRdb re-derived calls from the 5' RACE reads in MiXCR, one entry per CDR3 protein. The repertoire holds approximately 940,000 distinct CDR3 sequences, with 40% to 60% as singletons. The sequencing sample was made of blood. These receptors were collected from a man aged 30 to 45 in good health.

The V and J genes are TRBV6-5 and TRBJ1-1, with 7 bases lining up with TRBD1. V shed 2 bases and J 8 bases; nucleotides not matched to a gene: 5. This CDR3 comprises 13 residues. Germline V gene data show CDR1 as MNHEY and CDR2 as SVGAGI. The CDR3 nucleotides read TGTGCCAGCAGTTACCTCGGACAGGCAGAAGCTTTCTTT. Translation: CASSYLGQAEAFF.

This clonotype was seen a few times. The J gene is TRBJ2-1, the V gene TRBV20-1; 14 nucleotides agree with TRBD2. V dropped 5 bases and J dropped 1; count of bases not matched to a gene: 4. Germline assignment: CDR1 DFQATT and CDR2 SNEGSKA (reference sequence). The CDR3 runs to 16 residues. In DNA form, the CDR3 reads TGCAGTGCTTTAGGACTAGCGGGGGGATCCTACAATGAGCAGTTCTTC. Encoded protein: CSALGLAGGSYNEQFF.

The chain combines TRBV6-1 with TRBJ1-5; tentative D call: TRBD1 (6 bases). Between the trimmed V and J ends, which lost 3 bases and 5 bases, there was a span of 17 bases. From germline, CDR1 is MNHNS and CDR2 SASEGT. The CDR3 sequence is 16 residues long. The CDR3 DNA follows: TGTGCCAGCAGTGACCACAGGGTCAGGCTTCATCAGCCCCAGCATTTT. This codes for CASSDHRVRLHQPQHF.

About this clonotype itself: This may be a read error, as it is one base from a much larger clone. The chain couples TRBV7-2 to TRBJ1-1; no reliable D call. V was clipped by 8 bases and J by 0 bases, with 10 bases between them. Germline values: CDR1 SGHTA, CDR2 FQGNSA. This CDR3 contains 13 residues. DNA for the CDR3: TGTGCCAGCGCCATCGCCATGAACACTGAAGCTTTCTTT. Translation: CASAIAMNTEAFF.

The chain couples TRBV6-5 to TRBJ1-3; TRBD1 aligns across 8 bases. Per the germline V gene, CDR1 is MNHEY and CDR2 is SVGAGI. The CDR3 consists of 18 residues. Germline trimming cut 0 bases from V and 4 bases from J; bases unmatched to any gene: 11. The CDR3 here is CASSYSALGQGLGNTIYF. In nucleotides, the CDR3 is TGTGCCAGCAGTTACTCAGCCCTTGGACAGGGACTGGGAAACACCATATATTTT.

This clonotype was observed a handful of times. The CDR3 spells CASSGTGTWDTQYF. The CDR3 region has the DNA TGCGCCAGCAGCGGTACAGGGACCTGGGATACGCAGTATTTT. The V and J genes are TRBV5-1 and TRBJ2-3, with D tentatively TRBD1 (6 bases). The length of the CDR3 is 14 residues. V shed 4 bases and J shed 6 bases, with 15 bases lying between them. The V gene's germline CDR1 is SGHRS and CDR2 YFSETQ.

This clonotype was counted only a few times. The chain links TRBV6-1 to TRBJ1-2; 7 bases line up with TRBD1. The CDR3 consists of 14 residues. V gave up 2 bases and J gave up 2 bases; unmatched junction bases: 2. Germline V gene lookup returns CDR1 MNHNS and CDR2 SASEGT. The DNA for the CDR3 is TGTGCCAGCAGTGAAACAGGGGACAACTATGGCTACACCTTC. Translating gives CASSETGDNYGYTF.

V gene TRBV6-1 combines with J gene TRBJ2-3, with a weak D call TRBD1 (6 bases). From germline, CDR1 is MNHNS and CDR2 SASEGT. The CDR3 spans 20 residues. Trimming stripped 5 bases from V and 2 bases from J, with 29 bases between. CDR3 region: CASSPSPGRGYYTDTDTQYF. The CDR3 region has the DNA TGTGCCAGCAGTCCGTCCCCCGGCAGGGGTTACTATACAGACACAGATACGCAGTATTTT.

Details on this clonotype: Given a much more abundant clone one base away, this may be a read error. The chain carries TRBV15 and TRBJ2-1; D remains unclear. The CDR3 is made up of 15 amino acids. Trimming removed 6 bases at V and 6 bases at J, with 18 bases between. The V gene's germline CDR1 is LNHNV and CDR2 YYDKDF (reference sequence). In DNA, the CDR3 is TGTGCCACCAGACGGTCCCAGGAAGAGAGCAATGAGCAGTTCTTC. Residues: CATRRSQEESNEQFF.

CDR3 in amino acids: CASRDFSQETQYF. The CDR3 bases are TGTGCCAGCAGAGACTTCTCCCAAGAGACCCAGTACTTC. The chain joins TRBV6-5 to TRBJ2-5, with no clear D. V was clipped by 6 bases and J by 1 base, with 9 bases between them. Germline V gene data show CDR1 as MNHEY and CDR2 as SVGAGI. This CDR3 is 13 amino acids long.

J is TRBJ2-7 and V is TRBV5-1; TRBD1 aligns across 11 bases. This CDR3 region has 15 residues. V dropped 3 bases and J dropped 3; count of bases not matched to a gene: 5. The germline gives CDR1 SGHRS, CDR2 YFSETQ. DNA of the CDR3: TGCGCCAGCAGCTACGGACAGGGGGCAGTCTACGAGCAGTACTTC. Protein sequence: CASSYGQGAVYEQYF.

Concerning this clonotype: One end of the junction fails to match germline, which may point to a read error. The chain uses TRBV9 and TRBJ1-2; 7 bases are shared with TRBD1. This CDR3 contains 15 residues. In germline, CDR1 is SGDLS, CDR2 YYNGEE. The CDR3 DNA reads TGTGCCAGCAGCCCACGGGACAGCTCTAACTATGACTACACCTTC. Its protein is CASSPRDSSNYDYTF.

The gene calls are TRBV12-3 or TRBV12-4 and TRBJ2-7; either TRBD1 or TRBD2 may fit D (5 bases each). V lost 5 bases and J lost 0, with 14 bases in between. The CDR3 is 15 amino acids. The CDR3 nucleotides are TGTGCCAGCAGTCCCGGGGACGGAAGCTCCTACGAGCAGTACTTC. Its protein product is CASSPGDGSSYEQYF.

The CDR3 sequence: CASSHTGWASGKETQYF. The DNA for the CDR3 is TGTGCCAGCAGCCATACTGGGTGGGCTAGCGGTAAAGAGACCCAGTACTTC. The V call is TRBV3-1, the J call TRBJ2-4; TRBD2 matches at 7 bases. The last part of the DNA fits TRBJ2-5 better; the J call may be wrong. CDR3 length equals 17 residues. Germline V gene data show CDR1 as LGHDT and CDR2 as YNNKEL (reference sequence).